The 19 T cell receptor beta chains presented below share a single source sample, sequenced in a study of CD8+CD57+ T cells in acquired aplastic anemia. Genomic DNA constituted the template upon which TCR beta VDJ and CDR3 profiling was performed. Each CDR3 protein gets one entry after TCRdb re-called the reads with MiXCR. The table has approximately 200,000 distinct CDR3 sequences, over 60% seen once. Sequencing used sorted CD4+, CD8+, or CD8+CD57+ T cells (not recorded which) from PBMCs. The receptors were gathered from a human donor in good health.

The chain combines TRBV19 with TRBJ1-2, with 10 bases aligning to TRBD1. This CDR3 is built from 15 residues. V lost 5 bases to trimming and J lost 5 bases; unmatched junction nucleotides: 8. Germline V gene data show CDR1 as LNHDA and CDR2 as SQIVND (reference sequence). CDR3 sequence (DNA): TGTGCCAGTAGTCTGGACAGGGGGGCATCATATGGCTACACCTTC. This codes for CASSLDRGASYGYTF.

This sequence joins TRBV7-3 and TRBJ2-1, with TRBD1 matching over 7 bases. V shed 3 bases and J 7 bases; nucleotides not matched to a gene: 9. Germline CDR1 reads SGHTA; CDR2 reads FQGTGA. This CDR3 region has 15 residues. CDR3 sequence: CASSLAGTALNEQFF. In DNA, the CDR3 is TGTGCCAGCAGCTTGGCCGGGACAGCCCTTAATGAGCAGTTCTTC.

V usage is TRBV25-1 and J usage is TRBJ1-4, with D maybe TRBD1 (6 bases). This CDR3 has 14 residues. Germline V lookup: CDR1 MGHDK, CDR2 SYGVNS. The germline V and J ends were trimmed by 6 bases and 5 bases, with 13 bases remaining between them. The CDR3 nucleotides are TGTGCCAGCAGGGACAACGGACAGAATGAAAAACTGTTTTTT. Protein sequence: CASRDNGQNEKLFF.

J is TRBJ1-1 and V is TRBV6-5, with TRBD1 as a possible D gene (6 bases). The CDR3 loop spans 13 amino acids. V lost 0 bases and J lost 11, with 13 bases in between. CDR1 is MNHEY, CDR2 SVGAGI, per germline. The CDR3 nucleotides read TGTGCCAGCAGTTACTCAAGGACAGCTAGGGCTTTCTTT. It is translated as CASSYSRTARAFF.

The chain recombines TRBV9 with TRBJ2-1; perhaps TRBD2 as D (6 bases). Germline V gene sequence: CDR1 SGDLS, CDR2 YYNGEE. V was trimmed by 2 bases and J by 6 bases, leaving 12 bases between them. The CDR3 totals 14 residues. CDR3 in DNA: TGTGCCAGCAGCGTTGCGGGGCAGGCCAATGAGCAGTTCTTC. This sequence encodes CASSVAGQANEQFF.

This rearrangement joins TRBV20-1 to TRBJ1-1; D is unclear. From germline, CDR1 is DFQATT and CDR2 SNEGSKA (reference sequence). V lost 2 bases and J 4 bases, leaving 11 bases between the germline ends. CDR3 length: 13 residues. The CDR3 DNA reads TGCAGTGCTAGACGGGAGGCGATCACTGAAGCTTTCTTT. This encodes CSARREAITEAFF.

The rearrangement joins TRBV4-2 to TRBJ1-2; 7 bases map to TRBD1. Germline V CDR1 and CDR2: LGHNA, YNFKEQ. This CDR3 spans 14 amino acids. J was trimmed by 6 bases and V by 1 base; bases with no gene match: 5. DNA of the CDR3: TGTGCCAGCAGCCAAGGGACAGGTGGCAATGGCTACACCTTC. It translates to CASSQGTGGNGYTF.

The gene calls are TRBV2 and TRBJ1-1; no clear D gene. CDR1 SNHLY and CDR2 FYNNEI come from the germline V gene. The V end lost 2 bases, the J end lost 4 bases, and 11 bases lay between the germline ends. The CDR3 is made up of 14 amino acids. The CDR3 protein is CASSEQSKVTEAFF. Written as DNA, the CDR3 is TGTGCCAGCAGTGAACAGAGCAAGGTCACTGAAGCTTTCTTT.

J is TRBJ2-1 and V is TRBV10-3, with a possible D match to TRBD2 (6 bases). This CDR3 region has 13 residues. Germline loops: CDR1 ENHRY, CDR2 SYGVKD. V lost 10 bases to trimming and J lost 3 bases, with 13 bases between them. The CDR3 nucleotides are TGTGCCACCGCGGGGAGCCTCTACAATGAGCAGTTCTTC. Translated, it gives CATAGSLYNEQFF.

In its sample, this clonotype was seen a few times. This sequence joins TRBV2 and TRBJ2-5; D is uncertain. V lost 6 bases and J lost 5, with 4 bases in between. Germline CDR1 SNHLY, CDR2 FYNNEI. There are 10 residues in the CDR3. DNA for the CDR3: TGTGCCAGCAGGGAGGAGACCCAGTACTTC. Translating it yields CASREETQYF.

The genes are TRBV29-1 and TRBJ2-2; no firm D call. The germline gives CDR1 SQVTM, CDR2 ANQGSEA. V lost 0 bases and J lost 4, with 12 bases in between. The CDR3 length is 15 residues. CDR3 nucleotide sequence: TGCAGCGTTGAAGATAAGAGCACGGGCACCGGGGAGCTGTTTTTT. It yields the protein CSVEDKSTGTGELFF.

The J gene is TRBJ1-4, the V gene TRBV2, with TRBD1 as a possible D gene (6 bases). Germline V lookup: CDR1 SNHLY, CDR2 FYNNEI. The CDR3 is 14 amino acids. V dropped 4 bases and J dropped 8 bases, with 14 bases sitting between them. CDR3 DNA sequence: TGTGCCAGCAGTGCGAACAGGGATGAAGAAAAACTGTTTTTT. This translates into CASSANRDEEKLFF.

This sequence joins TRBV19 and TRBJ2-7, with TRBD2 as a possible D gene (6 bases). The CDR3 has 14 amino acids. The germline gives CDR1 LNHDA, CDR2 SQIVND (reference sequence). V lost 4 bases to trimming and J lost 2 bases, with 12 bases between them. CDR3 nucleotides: TGTGCCAGTAGTACCCGCGGAGGGGCCTACGAGCAGTACTTC. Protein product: CASSTRGGAYEQYF.

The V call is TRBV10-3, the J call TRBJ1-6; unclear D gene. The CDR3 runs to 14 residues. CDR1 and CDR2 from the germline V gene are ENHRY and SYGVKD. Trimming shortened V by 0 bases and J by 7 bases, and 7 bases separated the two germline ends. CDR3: CAISESTMNSPLHF. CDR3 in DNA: TGTGCCATCAGTGAGTCGACTATGAATTCACCCCTCCACTTT.

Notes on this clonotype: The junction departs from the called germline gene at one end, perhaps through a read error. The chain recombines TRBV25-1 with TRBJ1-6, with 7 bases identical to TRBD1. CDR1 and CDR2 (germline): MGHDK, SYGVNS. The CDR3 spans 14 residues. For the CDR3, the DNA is TGTGCCAGCGACCCGGACAGGATTGGTTCATCCCTCCACTTT. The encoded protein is CASDPDRIGSSLHF.

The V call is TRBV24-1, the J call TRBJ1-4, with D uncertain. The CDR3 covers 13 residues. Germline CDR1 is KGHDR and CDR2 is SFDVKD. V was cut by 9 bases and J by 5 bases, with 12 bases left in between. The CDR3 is CATSGKGNEKLFF. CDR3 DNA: TGTGCCACCTCGGGGAAGGGAAATGAAAAACTGTTTTTT.

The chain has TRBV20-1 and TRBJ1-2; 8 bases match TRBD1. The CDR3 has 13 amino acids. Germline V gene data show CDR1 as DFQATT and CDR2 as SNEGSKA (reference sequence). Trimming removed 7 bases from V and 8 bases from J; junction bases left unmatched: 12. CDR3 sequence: CSVTGTGRSGYTF. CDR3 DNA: TGCAGTGTCACCGGGACAGGCAGGTCAGGCTACACCTTC.

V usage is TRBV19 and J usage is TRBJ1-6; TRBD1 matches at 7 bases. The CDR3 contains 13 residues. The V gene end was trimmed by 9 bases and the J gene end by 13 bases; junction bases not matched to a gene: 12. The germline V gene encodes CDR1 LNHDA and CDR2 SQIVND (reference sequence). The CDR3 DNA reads TGTGCCAGCGCGGACAGGTATAGCGAGCCCCTCCACTTT. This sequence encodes CASADRYSEPLHF.

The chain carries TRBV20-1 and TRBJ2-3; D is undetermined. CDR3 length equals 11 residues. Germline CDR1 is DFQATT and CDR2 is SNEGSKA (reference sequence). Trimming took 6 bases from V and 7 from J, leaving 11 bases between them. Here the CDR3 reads CSAEAAHTQYF. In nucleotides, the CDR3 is TGCAGTGCAGAAGCAGCCCATACGCAGTATTTT.